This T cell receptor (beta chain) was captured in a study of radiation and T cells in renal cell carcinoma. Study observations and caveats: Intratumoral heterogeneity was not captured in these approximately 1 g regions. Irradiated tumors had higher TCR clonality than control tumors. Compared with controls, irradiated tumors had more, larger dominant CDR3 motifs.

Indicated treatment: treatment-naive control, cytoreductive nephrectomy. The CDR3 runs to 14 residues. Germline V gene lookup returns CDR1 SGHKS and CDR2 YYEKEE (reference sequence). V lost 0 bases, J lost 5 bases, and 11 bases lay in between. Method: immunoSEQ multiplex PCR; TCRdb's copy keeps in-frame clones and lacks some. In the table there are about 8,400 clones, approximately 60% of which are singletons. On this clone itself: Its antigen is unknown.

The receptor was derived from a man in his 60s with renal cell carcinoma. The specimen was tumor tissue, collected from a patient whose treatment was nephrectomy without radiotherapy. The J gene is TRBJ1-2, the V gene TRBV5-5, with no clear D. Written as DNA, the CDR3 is TGTGCCAGCAGCTTGGCGAATCTTCTATATGGCTACACCTTC. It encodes CASSLANLLYGYTF.